One and the same sample provided the 5 T cell receptor beta chains below, sequenced in a study of blood T cell repertoires in COVID-19 (TCRdb year 2020). The library relied on the immunoSEQ multiplex PCR assay. The source is immuneACCESS, and TCRdb retained only in-frame sequences with V and J called. Part of the clones is not carried over; for the studies checked, unresolved V genes explain less than half of this, and the remainder is unexplained. The sample table contains tens of thousands of clones; only one count was recorded for over 80% of them. Jointly, the top ten make up roughly 18% of the sample. Sequencing used peripheral blood. These receptors all come from a woman of 80 years or more with acute or convalescent COVID-19.

The chain is built from TRBV24-1 and TRBJ2-1; 15 bases match TRBD2. CDR3 length: 18 residues. Germline lookup yields CDR1 KGHDR and CDR2 SFDVKD. Trimming removed 4 bases from V and 1 base from J; junction bases left unmatched: 4. In DNA form, the CDR3 reads TGTGCCACCAGTGAAACGGGGACTAGCGGGGGGTCCTACAATGAGCAGTTCTTC. The encoded protein is CATSETGTSGGSYNEQFF.

A few counts support this clone. V usage is TRBV11-2 and J usage is TRBJ1-1; TRBD1 matches at 7 bases. Germline assignment: CDR1 SGHAT and CDR2 FQNNGV. The CDR3 runs to 14 residues. V trimming: 5 bases; J trimming: 4 bases; junction bases outside the gene matches: 7. The CDR3 nucleotides are TGTGCCAGCAGCCCCCGACAGGGCTTCACTGAAGCTTTCTTT. Its translation is CASSPRQGFTEAFF.

The rearrangement uses TRBV24-1 and TRBJ2-2, with 8 positions matching TRBD1. CDR1 is KGHDR, CDR2 SFDVKD, per germline. The CDR3 is 17 residues long. With 1 base clipped from V and 0 bases from J, the junction kept 3 bases outside the gene matches. In nucleotides, the CDR3 is TGTGCCACCAGTGATTTAGGACAGGGCGCGAACACCGGGGAGCTGTTTTTT. The encoded protein is CATSDLGQGANTGELFF.

This clone has only a few counts. This rearrangement joins TRBV13 to TRBJ1-2, with D possibly being TRBD1 (6 bases). V was cut by 1 base and J by 6 bases, with 6 bases left in between. This CDR3 has 12 residues. The germline gives CDR1 PRHDT, CDR2 FYEKMQ (reference sequence). The CDR3 reads CASSLAGDGYTF. CDR3 in DNA: TGTGCCAGCAGCTTAGCAGGGGATGGCTACACCTTC.

The rearrangement uses TRBV5-5 and TRBJ1-2; tentative D call: TRBD1 (6 bases). The CDR3 spans 13 residues. V dropped 1 base and J dropped 8 bases, with 12 bases sitting between them. Germline V gene data show CDR1 as SGHKS and CDR2 as YYEKEE (reference sequence). The CDR3 DNA is TGTGCCAGCAGCTTGACAGGGTGGGAGGGCTACACCTTC. Protein sequence: CASSLTGWEGYTF.